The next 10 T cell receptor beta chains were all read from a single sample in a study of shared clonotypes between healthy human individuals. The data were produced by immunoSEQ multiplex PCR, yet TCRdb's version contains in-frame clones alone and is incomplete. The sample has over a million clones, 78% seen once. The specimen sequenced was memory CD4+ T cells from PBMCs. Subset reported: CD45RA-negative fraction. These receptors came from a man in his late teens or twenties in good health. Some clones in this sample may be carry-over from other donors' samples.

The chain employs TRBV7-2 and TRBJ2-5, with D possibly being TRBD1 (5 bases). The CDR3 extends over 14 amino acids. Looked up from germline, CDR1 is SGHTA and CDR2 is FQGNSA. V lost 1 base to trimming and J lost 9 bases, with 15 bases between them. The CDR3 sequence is CASSLVSQGGAQYF. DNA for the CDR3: TGTGCCAGCAGCTTAGTTAGCCAGGGTGGGGCCCAGTACTTC.

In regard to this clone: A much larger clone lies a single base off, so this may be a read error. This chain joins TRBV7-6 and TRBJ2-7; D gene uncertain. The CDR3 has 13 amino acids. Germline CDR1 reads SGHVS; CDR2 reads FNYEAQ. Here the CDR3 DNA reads TGTGCCAGCAGCTTAGTTCGCTTGGACGAGCAGTGCTTC. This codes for CASSLVRLDEQCF.

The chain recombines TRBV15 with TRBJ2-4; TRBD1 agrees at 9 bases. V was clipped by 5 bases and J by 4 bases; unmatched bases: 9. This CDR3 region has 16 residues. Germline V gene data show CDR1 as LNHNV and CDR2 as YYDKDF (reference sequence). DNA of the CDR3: TGTGCCACCAGCCCAAGCGGACAGGGGTCGAAAAACATTCAGTACTTC. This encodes CATSPSGQGSKNIQYF.

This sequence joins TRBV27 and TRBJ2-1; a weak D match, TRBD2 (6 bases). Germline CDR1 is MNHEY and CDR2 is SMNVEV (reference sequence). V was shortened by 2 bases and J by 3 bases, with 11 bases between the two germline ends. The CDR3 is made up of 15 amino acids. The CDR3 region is CASSLGGTIYNEQFF. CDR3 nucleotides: TGTGCCAGCAGTTTAGGAGGGACCATCTACAATGAGCAGTTCTTC.

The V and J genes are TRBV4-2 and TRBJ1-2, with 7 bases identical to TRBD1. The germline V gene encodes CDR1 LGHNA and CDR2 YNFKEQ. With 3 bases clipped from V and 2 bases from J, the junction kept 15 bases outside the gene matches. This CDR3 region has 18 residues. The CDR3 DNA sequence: TGTGCCAGCAGCCAGGTTTCTTTTAGGACAGGAGGAAACTATGGCTACACCTTC. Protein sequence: CASSQVSFRTGGNYGYTF.

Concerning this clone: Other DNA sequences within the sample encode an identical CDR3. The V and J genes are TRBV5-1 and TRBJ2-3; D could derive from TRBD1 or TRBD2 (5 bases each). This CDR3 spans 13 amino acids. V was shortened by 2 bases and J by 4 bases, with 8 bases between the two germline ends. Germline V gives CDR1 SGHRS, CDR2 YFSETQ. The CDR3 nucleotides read TGCGCCAGCAGCTTAGAGGGGTCAGATACGCAGTATTTT. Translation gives CASSLEGSDTQYF.

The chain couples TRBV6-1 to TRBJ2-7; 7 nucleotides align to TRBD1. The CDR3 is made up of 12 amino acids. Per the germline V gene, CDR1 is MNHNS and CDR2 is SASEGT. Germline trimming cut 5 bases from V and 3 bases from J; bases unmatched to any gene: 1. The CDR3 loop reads CASSSGGYEQYF. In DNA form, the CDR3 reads TGTGCCAGCAGTTCAGGGGGCTACGAGCAGTACTTC.

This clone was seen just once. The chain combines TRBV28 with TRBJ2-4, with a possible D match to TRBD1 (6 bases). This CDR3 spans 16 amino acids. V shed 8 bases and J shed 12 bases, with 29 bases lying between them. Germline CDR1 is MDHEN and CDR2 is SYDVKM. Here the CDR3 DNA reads TGTGCCAGCGTAGAGGCCTCAGGGGTCCCAAGGAAGGCTCAGTACTTC. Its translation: CASVEASGVPRKAQYF.

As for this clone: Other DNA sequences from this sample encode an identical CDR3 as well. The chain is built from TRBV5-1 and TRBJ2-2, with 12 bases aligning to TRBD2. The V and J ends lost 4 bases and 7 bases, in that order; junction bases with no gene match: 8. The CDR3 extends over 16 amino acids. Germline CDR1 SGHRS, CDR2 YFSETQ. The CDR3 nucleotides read TGCGCCAGCAGCAGCCGGACTAGCGGGAATGTCGGGGAGCTGTTTTTT. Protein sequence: CASSSRTSGNVGELFF.

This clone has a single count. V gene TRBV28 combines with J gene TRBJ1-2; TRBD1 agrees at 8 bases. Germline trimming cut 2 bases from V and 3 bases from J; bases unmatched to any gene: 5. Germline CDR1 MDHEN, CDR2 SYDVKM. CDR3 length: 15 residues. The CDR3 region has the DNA TGTGCCAGCAGTTTAGTAGCAGGGGGCGACTATGGCTACACCTTC. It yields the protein CASSLVAGGDYGYTF.